Below, one T cell receptor beta chain is given with its context. The antigen remains undetermined. A read error likely explains this, since a far larger clone differs by one base. This sample is part of a study of regulatory T cells in long-lasting Graves disease. Study results and caveats: Persistent patients shared some 2,500 public clonotypes among themselves. Newly diagnosed patients shared fewer, at nearly 1,000.

Time point of the sample: newly diagnosed GD, antithyroid drugs for less than 3 months. The authors made the TCR library using RNA they extracted from PBMCs. V was trimmed by 6 bases and J by 3 bases, leaving 27 bases between them. The length of the CDR3 is 18 residues. Germline CDR1 is MDHEN and CDR2 is SYDVKM. In building TCR beta libraries, iRepertoire HTBI primers were used together with Arm-PCR of CDR3 regions. One entry per CDR3 protein results from TCRdb running MiXCR on the multiplex PCR reads. The sample includes about 540,000 distinct CDR3 sequences, roughly 14% of them seen just once. This sample also appeared in a second study, on T cells in Graves' hyperthyroidism and ophthalmopathy.

The sample in question was peripheral blood mononuclear cells (PBMCs), obtained at new diagnosis, from a patient treated with antithyroid drugs. This sequence was found in a man aged 30 to 45 with Graves disease. The J gene is TRBJ2-7, the V gene TRBV28; a weak D match, TRBD2 (5 bases). The CDR3 loop reads CASSHSREQARSGYEQYF. The CDR3 nucleotides are TGTGCCAGCAGCCATTCCCGGGAACAAGCGAGAAGCGGCTACGAGCAGTACTTC.